A selection of T cell receptor beta chains follows, all from one sample in a study of blood T cell repertoires in COVID-19. Data came from immunoSEQ multiplex PCR; TCRdb stores just in-frame clones and leaves some out. In the table there are around 45,000 clones, 80% to 90% of which are singletons. Sequencing input: peripheral blood. The receptors derive from a man older than 75 with acute or convalescent COVID-19. CDR3s include the opening cysteine and the closing phenylalanine or tryptophan. Fields, in order: clone size, J gene, V gene, D gene, CDR3 DNA, CDR3 protein. A D gene is named only where the DNA matches it firmly. Clone size is given for some rows only: seen once, a few or many times, or a class if the clone is expanded.

>NA|TRBJ2-2|TRBV5-1|TRBD2
TGCGCCAGCACCCTGGGAGGGGAGAACACCGGGGAGCTGTTTTTT
CASTLGGENTGELFF
>NA|TRBJ1-2|TRBV9|NA
TGTGCCAGCAGCGAATCCCTTAACTATGGCTACACCTTC
CASSESLNYGYTF
>NA|TRBJ2-1|TRBV30|NA
TGTGCCTCTAGTTCGGCGCGGGCCGGTTCCGATGAGCAGTTCTTC
CASSSARAGSDEQFF
>NA|TRBJ1-6|TRBV19|TRBD1
TGTGCCAGTAGTAGTACGACAGGGGATCTAAATTCACCCCTCCACTTT
CASSSTTGDLNSPLHF
>NA|TRBJ2-3|TRBV11-3|NA
TGTGCCAGCAGTTCAGGCAGGACACACACAGATACGCAGTATTTT
CASSSGRTHTDTQYF
>once|TRBJ1-5|TRBV3-1/TRBV3-2|TRBD1
TGTGCCACAGCCAAGGGACAGGGGTCGCAGCCCCAGCATTTT
CATAKGQGSQPQHF
>once|TRBJ1-2|TRBV12-3/TRBV12-4|NA
TGTGCCAGCAGTTTTTTCACAATATATGGCTACACCTTC
CASSFFTIYGYTF
>NA|TRBJ1-6|TRBV28|NA
TGTGCCAGCAGTTTTCCGTCAGGGAATTCACCCCTCCACTTT
CASSFPSGNSPLHF
>NA|TRBJ1-1|TRBV19|NA
TGTGCCAGTAGTATTGCGACTGAAGCTTTCTTT
CASSIATEAFF
>NA|TRBJ2-3|TRBV6-5|TRBD2
TGTGCCGCGGCTCGGGGGGGACCCGCCCCAGATACGCAGTATTTT
CAAARGGPAPDTQYF
>NA|TRBJ2-3|TRBV4-2|NA
TGTGCCAGCAGCCGCGAGGTTGGATCCACAGATACGCAGTATTTT
CASSREVGSTDTQYF
>NA|TRBJ1-5|TRBV7-2|NA
TGTGCCAGCAGCTTAGGGGGACAATCTACTCAGCCCCAGCATTTT
CASSLGGQSTQPQHF
>NA|TRBJ1-1|TRBV20-1|NA
TGCAGTGCCCCGACAGAGACTGAAGCTTTCTTT
CSAPTETEAFF
>once|TRBJ1-1|TRBV29-1|TRBD1
TGCAGCGTTGAAAAGGGGGCGGGCACTGAAGCTTTCTTT
CSVEKGAGTEAFF
>NA|TRBJ1-1|TRBV6-5|NA
TGTGCCAGCAAATGGTGGGGGGGCGAGAACACTGAAGCTTTCTTT
CASKWWGGENTEAFF
>NA|TRBJ2-7|TRBV7-9|TRBD2
TGTGCCAGCAGCCTCGCGGGGGAGCGGGGGCTCCGGTACTTC
CASSLAGERGLRYF
>NA|TRBJ2-7|TRBV13|NA
TGTGCCAGCAGCAACGCCGGGACTGGGAGCTCCTACGAGCAGTACTTC
CASSNAGTGSSYEQYF
>NA|TRBJ2-4|TRBV2|TRBD1
TGTGCCAGCAGCTGGGACAGGGGAGAAAACATTCAGTACTTC
CASSWDRGENIQYF
>NA|TRBJ1-2|TRBV29-1|TRBD1
TGCAGCGTACCCATCCGACAGGGGATGGTCAACTATGGCTACACCTTC
CSVPIRQGMVNYGYTF
>once|TRBJ2-1|TRBV18|TRBD1
TGTGCCAGCTCACCTCCGGGACAGGGCTACAATGAGCAGTTCTTC
CASSPPGQGYNEQFF
>NA|TRBJ2-7|TRBV9|NA
TGTGCCAGCAGCGTAGGGAGGAGCCCCACCTACGAGCAGTACTTC
CASSVGRSPTYEQYF
>once|TRBJ1-4|TRBV18|NA
TGTGCCAGCTCACCCGTGCGGTACGAAAATGAAAAACTGTTTTTT
CASSPVRYENEKLFF
>NA|TRBJ2-3|TRBV5-4|TRBD1
TGTGCCAGCAGCTTCGGGACAGGTAGCACAGATACGCAGTATTTT
CASSFGTGSTDTQYF
>NA|TRBJ2-5|TRBV29-1|TRBD1
TGCAGCGTGGACAGGGGGCTGGGAGAGACCCAGTACTTC
CSVDRGLGETQYF
>NA|TRBJ1-5|TRBV7-9|TRBD1
TGTGCCAGCACCACAGGGGGGTGGAATCAGCCCCAGCATTTT
CASTTGGWNQPQHF
>NA|TRBJ2-7|TRBV6-5|TRBD1
TGTGCCAGCACCAGACAGGGGGGAGAGCAGTACTTC
CASTRQGGEQYF
>NA|TRBJ2-5|TRBV10-3|TRBD2
TGTGCCATCAGTGTGGGGAAGCGGGGGTCCCAAGAGACCCAGTACTTC
CAISVGKRGSQETQYF
>few|TRBJ1-4|TRBV4-1|NA
TGCGCCAGCAGCCCTTCAGGGGCGGGGGATGAAAAACTGTTTTTT
CASSPSGAGDEKLFF
>NA|TRBJ2-1|TRBV5-6|TRBD2
TGTGCCAGCAGCTTCGGGAGCGGGGAGGGAAGTGAGCAGTTCTTC
CASSFGSGEGSEQFF
>NA|TRBJ2-1|TRBV5-1|NA
TGCGCCAGCAGCTTGAGTTCCGCGGGTGAGCAGTTCTTC
CASSLSSAGEQFF
>NA|TRBJ2-4|TRBV13|NA
TGTGCCAGCAGCTTAGGCACAGCGGGAGCCAAAAACATTCAGTACTTC
CASSLGTAGAKNIQYF
>NA|TRBJ1-3|TRBV7-2|NA
TGTGCCAGCAGCTTAGGGGCAGCTTACTCTGGAAACACCATATATTTT
CASSLGAAYSGNTIYF
>NA|TRBJ1-1|TRBV6-5|NA
TGTGCCAGCAATAGCCAGAGGGCTGGGACTGAAGCTTTCTTT
CASNSQRAGTEAFF
>NA|TRBJ1-2|TRBV10-3|TRBD1
TGTGCCATCACTGGGACAGGGGAAGGTGGCTACACCTTC
CAITGTGEGGYTF
>NA|TRBJ2-1|TRBV5-1|TRBD2
TGCGCCAGCAGCGTGAGGACTAGCGGGGGGAATGAGCAGTTCTTC
CASSVRTSGGNEQFF
>few|TRBJ2-5|TRBV7-3|NA
TGTGCCAGCAGCACATCAGGGGTTTGGGGAGAGACCCAGTACTTC
CASSTSGVWGETQYF
>NA|TRBJ1-2|TRBV9|NA
TGTGCCAGCAGCGTAGAGGACAGCTATGGCTACACCTTC
CASSVEDSYGYTF
>once|TRBJ2-3|TRBV4-2|NA
TGTGCCAGCAGCCAAGGGCGGGACACAGATACGCAGTATTTT
CASSQGRDTDTQYF
>few|TRBJ2-2|TRBV3-1/TRBV3-2|TRBD1
TGTGCCAGCAGCCAAGCCCCGTTCGGAACAGGGGCCATCACTTCGAACACCGGGGAGCTGTTTTTT
CASSQAPFGTGAITSNTGELFF
>NA|TRBJ1-2|TRBV7-8|NA
TGTGCCAGCAGCTCCACGAATCAGGATGGCTACACCTTC
CASSSTNQDGYTF
>NA|TRBJ1-5|TRBV4-2|NA
TGTGCCAGCAGCCAAGATCAGGTCAATCAGCCCCAGCATTTT
CASSQDQVNQPQHF
>NA|TRBJ2-1|TRBV19|TRBD1
TGTGCCAGTAGTGGGACAGGATTTAAAAATGAGCAGTTCTTC
CASSGTGFKNEQFF
>NA|TRBJ2-7|TRBV7-9|TRBD1
TGTGCCAGCAGCTTATCGGGACAGATTCCCTACGAGCAGTACTTC
CASSLSGQIPYEQYF
>NA|TRBJ2-5|TRBV7-2|TRBD2
TGTGCCAGCAGCCTGAGCGGGGGGATGGAGACCCAGTACTTC
CASSLSGGMETQYF
>once|TRBJ2-7|TRBV28|NA
TGTGCCAGCAGTTTAAGACTTGCAGTTTCCTACGAGCAGTACTTC
CASSLRLAVSYEQYF
>NA|TRBJ1-3|TRBV3-1/TRBV3-2|TRBD1
TGTGCCAGCAGCCAAGATTGGACAGGGGGAAACACCATATATTTT
CASSQDWTGGNTIYF
>NA|TRBJ2-5|TRBV5-1|TRBD2
TGCGCCAGCAGCCCGCTAGCGGGGGGCCAAGAGACCCAGTACTTC
CASSPLAGGQETQYF
>NA|TRBJ1-2|TRBV28|NA
TGTGCCAGCAGTAAGGGGGACACGGGACGGGGCTACACCTTC
CASSKGDTGRGYTF
>NA|TRBJ1-5|TRBV24-1|TRBD1
TGTGCCACCAGTGATAGGACAGGGGGCGGTCAGCCCCAGCATTTT
CATSDRTGGGQPQHF
>NA|TRBJ1-1|TRBV29-1|NA
TGCAGCGTTGAAGAGGCAGGGCTGAACACTGAAGCTTTCTTT
CSVEEAGLNTEAFF
>NA|TRBJ1-1|TRBV10-3|NA
TGTGCCATCAGTGAGTCGCGGACAGTGCAAACTTTCTTT
CAISESRTVQTFF
>NA|TRBJ2-1|TRBV9|NA
TGTGCCAGCAGCCCAATCCAGGGGACGAGGTACAATGAGCAGTTCTTC
CASSPIQGTRYNEQFF
>NA|TRBJ1-6|TRBV3-1/TRBV3-2|TRBD1
TGTGCCAGCAGCCGGGACAGGGTGGGAGGTTCACCCCTCCACTTT
CASSRDRVGGSPLHF
>few|TRBJ1-3|TRBV7-9|NA
TGTGCCAGCGGTCTGGACAGAGGAAACACCATATATTTT
CASGLDRGNTIYF